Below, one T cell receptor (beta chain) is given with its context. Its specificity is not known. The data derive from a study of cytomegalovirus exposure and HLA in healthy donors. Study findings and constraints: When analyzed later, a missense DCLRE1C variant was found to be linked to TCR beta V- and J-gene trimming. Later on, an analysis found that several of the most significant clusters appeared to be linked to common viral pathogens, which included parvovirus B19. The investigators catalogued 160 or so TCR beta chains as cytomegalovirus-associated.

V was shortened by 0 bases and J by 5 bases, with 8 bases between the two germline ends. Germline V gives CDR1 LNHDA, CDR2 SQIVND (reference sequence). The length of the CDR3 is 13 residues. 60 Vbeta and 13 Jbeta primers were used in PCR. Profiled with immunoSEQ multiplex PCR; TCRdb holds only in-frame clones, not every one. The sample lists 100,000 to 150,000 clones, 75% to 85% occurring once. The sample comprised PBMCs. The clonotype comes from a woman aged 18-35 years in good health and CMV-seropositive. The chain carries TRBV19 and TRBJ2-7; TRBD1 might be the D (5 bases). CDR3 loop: CASSIDQGNEQYF. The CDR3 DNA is TGTGCCAGTAGTATAGATCAGGGAAACGAGCAGTACTTC.